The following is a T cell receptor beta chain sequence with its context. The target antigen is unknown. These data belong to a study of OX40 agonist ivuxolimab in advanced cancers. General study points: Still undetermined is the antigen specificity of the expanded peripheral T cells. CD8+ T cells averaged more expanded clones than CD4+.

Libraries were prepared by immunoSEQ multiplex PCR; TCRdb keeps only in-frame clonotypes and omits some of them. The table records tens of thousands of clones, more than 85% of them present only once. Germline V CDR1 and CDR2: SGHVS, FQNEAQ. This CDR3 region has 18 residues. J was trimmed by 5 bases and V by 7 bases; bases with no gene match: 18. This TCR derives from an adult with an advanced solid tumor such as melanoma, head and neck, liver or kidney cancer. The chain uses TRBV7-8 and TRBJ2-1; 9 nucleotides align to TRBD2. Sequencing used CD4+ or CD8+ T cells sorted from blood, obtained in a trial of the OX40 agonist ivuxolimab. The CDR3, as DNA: TGTGCCAGCACCTACCCGGGAGTGCGGGGGGGCCGGAACAATGAGCAGTTCTTC. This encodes CASTYPGVRGGRNNEQFF.